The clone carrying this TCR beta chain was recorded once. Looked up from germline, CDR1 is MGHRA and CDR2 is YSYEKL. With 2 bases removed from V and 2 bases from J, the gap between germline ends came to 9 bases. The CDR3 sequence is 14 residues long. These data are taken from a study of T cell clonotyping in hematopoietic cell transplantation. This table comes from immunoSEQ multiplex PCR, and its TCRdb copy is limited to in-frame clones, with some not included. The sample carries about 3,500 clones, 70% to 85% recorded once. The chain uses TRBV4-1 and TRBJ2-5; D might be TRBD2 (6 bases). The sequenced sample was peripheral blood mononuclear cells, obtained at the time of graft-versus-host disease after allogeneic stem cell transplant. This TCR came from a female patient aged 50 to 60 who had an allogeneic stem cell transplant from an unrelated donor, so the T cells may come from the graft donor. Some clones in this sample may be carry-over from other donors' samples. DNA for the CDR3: TGCGCCAGCAGCCAATTGGGACTTCAAGAGACCCAGTACTTC. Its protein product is CASSQLGLQETQYF.